This TCR beta chain stems from a study of CD8+CD57+ T cells in acquired aplastic anemia. With regard to this clonotype: Germline and junction disagree at one end, which may indicate a read error.

This CDR3 is built from 15 residues. The V gene's germline CDR1 is SSHAT and CDR2 FNYEAQ (reference sequence). All sequencing subjects had displayed CD8+CD57+ cell expansion on flow cytometry. Template material for TCR beta VDJ and CDR3 profiling consisted of genomic DNA. TCRdb recomputed calls from the reads with MiXCR, one row per CDR3 protein. The sample holds about 160,000 distinct CDR3 sequences; 40% to 50% are singletons and the top ten take approximately 3%. This clonotype was sampled from a human donor with aplastic anemia. The sequenced sample consisted of sorted CD4+, CD8+, or CD8+CD57+ T cells (not recorded which) from PBMCs. The chain links TRBV7-7 to TRBJ2-3; 9 bases match TRBD2. This CDR3 is CASSPGLASTDTQYF. In DNA form, the CDR3 reads TGTGCTAGCAGCCCGGGACTAGCCTCCACAGATACGCAGTATTTT.